This T cell receptor beta chain was identified during a study of OX40 agonist ivuxolimab in advanced cancers. In the case of this clone: Antigen specificity is unknown.

Study-wide results and caveats: Both blood CD4+ and CD8+ T cells showed clonal growth by week 6 at 0.1 to 3.0 mg/kg. The antigen specificity of the peripheral T cells (those that were expanded) was not determined.

Libraries were prepared by immunoSEQ multiplex PCR; TCRdb keeps only in-frame clonotypes and omits some of them. Found here are about 68,000 clones, approximately 80% of them singletons; the top ten hold about 1.7%. Germline loops: CDR1 LNHDA, CDR2 SQIVND (reference sequence). The CDR3 contains 15 residues. Trimming took off 4 bases at V and 0 bases at J, with 9 bases between the two ends. This material consisted of CD4+ or CD8+ T cells sorted from blood, taken in a trial of the OX40 agonist ivuxolimab. The sequence derives from an adult with an advanced solid tumor such as melanoma, head and neck, liver or kidney cancer. This chain connects TRBV19 to TRBJ2-2, with a tentative D call TRBD1 (6 bases). The CDR3 region has the DNA TGTGCCAGTAGTAAGTCAGGGGCGAACACCGGGGAGCTGTTTTTT. The encoded protein is CASSKSGANTGELFF.